Detailed here is one T cell receptor beta chain. The antigen this receptor binds is unknown. Base quality data are lacking; no much larger clone is found one base away. Including the terminal cysteine and phenylalanine, the CDR3 comprises 15 residues. Here the CDR3 DNA is all that survives: 45 bases in frame from base 1. Trimming accounts for 4 bases at V and 5 bases at J, while the number of junction bases matched to no gene is 8. The germline V gene yields SGDLS for CDR1 and YYNGEE for CDR2. Whole blood was collected in K2EDTA tubes by collaborating institutions according to the institutions' own protocols. For TCRbeta analysis, collaborators shipped samples as frozen whole blood, isolated PBMCs, or DNA extracted from either of those sample types. The sample originates from a study of blood T cell repertoires in COVID-19 (dated by TCRdb to the early 2020s). For the study in its entirety: Collaborator samples came from the United States, Italy and Spain and covered acute and convalescent phases of COVID-19. The prospective study material was composed of cDNA or gDNA derived from T cells, B-cell-depleted T cells, or PBMCs. The dataset comprised deeply sampled blood TCRbeta repertoires from subjects exposed to, actively infected with, or recovered from COVID-19. The repertoires were released in a freely available public database intended as a resource for research on the immune response to SARS-CoV-2. The samples were drawn from the first 160 participants of the ongoing ImmuneRACE study and from some 1,300 subjects provided by 6 global collaborators. The sample metadata nearly always contained a de-identified subject ID, COVID-19 status, age in years and sex. Where HLA class I and class II types were available, the types were taken from metadata supplied by the sample provider, not from assay-based typing.

Here is what the overall study found, with its caveats: How much clinical and demographic metadata was included differed by source and by participant, and the metadata was provided uncurated.

The immunoSEQ Assay, a bias-controlled multiplex PCR, was used to amplify TCRbeta CDR3 regions from genomic DNA. The authors' analysis ran thus. The number of nucleated cells in each sample was estimated by amplification of reference gene primers within the assay. Sequence reads were collapsed and filtered to measure the absolute abundance of every unique TCRbeta CDR3 rearrangement. For each sample, productive Simpson clonality was calculated as the square root of Simpson's diversity index over productive rearrangements. Not all clones reach the TCRdb copy of this immuneACCESS table, which keeps in-frame sequences only. Checked studies attribute under half of the gap to unresolved V genes and leave the rest unexplained. V, J and clone size are those of that table, while D and trimming were read from the DNA. This sample gives tens of thousands of clones in total; just under 85% of them show up just once. Together, the top ten hold about 28% of the sample.

Sample: peripheral blood. This clonotype originated in a man aged 65 to 79 with acute or convalescent COVID-19. The chain was built from TRBV9 and TRBJ2-2; the central 7 bases match TRBD2. The CDR3 corresponds to CASSTTGGDTGELFF. Here is the DNA: TGTGCCAGCAGCACAACGGGGGGAGATACCGGGGAGCTGTTTTTT.